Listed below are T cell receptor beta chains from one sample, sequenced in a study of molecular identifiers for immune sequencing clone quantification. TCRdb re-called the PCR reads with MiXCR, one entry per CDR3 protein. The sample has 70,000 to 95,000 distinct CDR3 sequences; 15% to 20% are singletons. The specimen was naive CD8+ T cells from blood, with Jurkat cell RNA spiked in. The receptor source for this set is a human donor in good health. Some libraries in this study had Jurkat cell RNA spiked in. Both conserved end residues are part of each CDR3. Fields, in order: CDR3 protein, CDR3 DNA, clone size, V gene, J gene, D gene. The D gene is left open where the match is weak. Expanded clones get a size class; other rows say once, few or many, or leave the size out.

CDR3aa: CASSLVFFDYLDGGTDTQYF
CDR3nt: TGTGCCAGCAGCTTAGTCTTTTTTGATTATTTGGACGGGGGGACAGATACGCAGTATTTT
abundance: many
v_gene: TRBV7-2
j_gene: TRBJ2-3
d_gene: TRBD2

CDR3aa: CSVRTGGNQPQHF
CDR3nt: TGCAGCGTTCGGACAGGAGGCAATCAGCCCCAGCATTTT
abundance: many
v_gene: TRBV29-1
j_gene: TRBJ1-5
d_gene: TRBD1

CDR3aa: CASSLRTGSSTDTQYF
CDR3nt: TGTGCCAGCAGCTTGAGGACGGGAAGTAGCACAGATACGCAGTATTTT
abundance: many
v_gene: TRBV7-2
j_gene: TRBJ2-3
d_gene: .

CDR3aa: CASRPPGQGDTQYF
CDR3nt: TGTGCCAGCAGACCCCCGGGACAGGGCGATACGCAGTATTTT
abundance: many
v_gene: TRBV28
j_gene: TRBJ2-3
d_gene: TRBD1

CDR3aa: CASISGGDYTDTQYF
CDR3nt: TGTGCCAGCATATCTGGCGGGGATTACACAGATACGCAGTATTTT
abundance: many
v_gene: TRBV6-5
j_gene: TRBJ2-3
d_gene: .

CDR3aa: CASSSGYPSYEQYF
CDR3nt: TGTGCCAGTAGTTCTGGGTACCCATCCTACGAGCAGTACTTC
abundance: many
v_gene: TRBV19
j_gene: TRBJ2-7
d_gene: .

CDR3aa: CASSVVSGQGSPLHF
CDR3nt: TGTGCCAGCAGCGTAGTGTCTGGACAGGGTTCACCCCTCCACTTT
abundance: many
v_gene: TRBV9
j_gene: TRBJ1-6
d_gene: TRBD1

CDR3aa: CSARQGLNTGELFF
CDR3nt: TGCAGTGCTAGACAGGGATTAAACACCGGGGAGCTGTTTTTT
abundance: many
v_gene: TRBV20-1
j_gene: TRBJ2-2
d_gene: .

CDR3aa: CASCDRDTGETQYF
CDR3nt: TGTGCCAGCTGCGACCGGGACACTGGGGAGACCCAGTACTTC
abundance: many
v_gene: TRBV5-8
j_gene: TRBJ2-5
d_gene: .

CDR3aa: CASSSRTGANYGYTF
CDR3nt: TGTGCCAGCAGTTCCCGGACAGGCGCTAACTATGGCTACACCTTC
abundance: many
v_gene: TRBV27
j_gene: TRBJ1-2
d_gene: TRBD1

CDR3aa: CASSFPREPGEGAPTDTRYF
CDR3nt: TGCGCCAGCAGCTTTCCCCGTGAACCCGGTGAGGGGGCTCCCACAGATACGCGGTATTTT
abundance: .
v_gene: TRBV5-1
j_gene: TRBJ2-3
d_gene: TRBD1

CDR3aa: CASSISAGEQYF
CDR3nt: TGTGCCAGTAGTATATCGGCAGGAGAGCAGTACTTC
abundance: many
v_gene: TRBV19
j_gene: TRBJ2-7
d_gene: .

CDR3aa: CASSQDAVSRGNGYTF
CDR3nt: TGCGCCAGCAGCCAAGACGCCGTTAGCAGGGGTAATGGCTACACCTTC
abundance: many
v_gene: TRBV4-3
j_gene: TRBJ1-2
d_gene: .

CDR3aa: CSARGGVSPNEQFF
CDR3nt: TGCAGTGCTAGAGGGGGCGTGAGTCCCAATGAGCAGTTCTTC
abundance: many
v_gene: TRBV20-1
j_gene: TRBJ2-1
d_gene: .

CDR3aa: CASNPDTTGELFF
CDR3nt: TGTGCCAGCAACCCGGACACCACCGGGGAGCTGTTTTTT
abundance: many
v_gene: TRBV12-3/TRBV12-4
j_gene: TRBJ2-2
d_gene: .

CDR3aa: CASNHGEQPLNTEAFF
CDR3nt: TGTGCCAGCAACCACGGAGAACAGCCCCTGAACACTGAAGCTTTCTTT
abundance: many
v_gene: TRBV4-2
j_gene: TRBJ1-1
d_gene: .

CDR3aa: CASSLFLAGDTDTQYF
CDR3nt: TGTGCCAGCAGTTTATTTCTAGCGGGGGACACAGATACGCAGTATTTT
abundance: many
v_gene: TRBV12-3/TRBV12-4
j_gene: TRBJ2-3
d_gene: TRBD2

CDR3aa: CASSLSTALNTEAFF
CDR3nt: TGCGCCAGCAGCCTATCGACAGCTTTGAACACTGAAGCTTTCTTT
abundance: many
v_gene: TRBV4-3
j_gene: TRBJ1-1
d_gene: .

CDR3aa: CASSFVRPPYEQYF
CDR3nt: TGTGCCAGCAGCTTCGTCAGGCCCCCTTACGAGCAGTACTTC
abundance: many
v_gene: TRBV7-9
j_gene: TRBJ2-7
d_gene: .

CDR3aa: CASSEGQGTGTDTQYF
CDR3nt: TGTGCCAGCAGCGAGGGACAGGGAACGGGCACAGATACGCAGTATTTT
abundance: many
v_gene: TRBV11-2
j_gene: TRBJ2-3
d_gene: TRBD1

CDR3aa: CASRPEGRSYGYTF
CDR3nt: TGTGCCAGCAGGCCGGAGGGACGCTCTTATGGCTACACCTTC
abundance: many
v_gene: TRBV6-2/TRBV6-3
j_gene: TRBJ1-2
d_gene: .

CDR3aa: CASSVEGGTETQYF
CDR3nt: TGTGCCAGCAGCGTAGAGGGGGGGACGGAGACCCAGTACTTC
abundance: many
v_gene: TRBV9
j_gene: TRBJ2-5
d_gene: .

CDR3aa: CASSLTGGASEQYF
CDR3nt: TGTGCCAGCAGCTTAACAGGCGGCGCCAGCGAGCAGTACTTC
abundance: many
v_gene: TRBV7-3
j_gene: TRBJ2-7
d_gene: .

CDR3aa: CASSPRAASSYEQYF
CDR3nt: TGCGCCAGCAGCCCGCGGGCAGCTAGCTCCTACGAGCAGTACTTC
abundance: many
v_gene: TRBV4-1
j_gene: TRBJ2-7
d_gene: .

CDR3aa: CASRLAGVGLDTQYF
CDR3nt: TGTGCCAGCCGACTAGCGGGAGTGGGTTTGGATACGCAGTATTTT
abundance: many
v_gene: TRBV27
j_gene: TRBJ2-3
d_gene: TRBD2

CDR3aa: CASSDRFSGDTQYF
CDR3nt: TGTGCCAGCAGTGATCGATTTAGCGGGGATACGCAGTATTTT
abundance: many
v_gene: TRBV2
j_gene: TRBJ2-3
d_gene: TRBD2

CDR3aa: CASTHPSAGVARGEQFF
CDR3nt: TGTGCCAGCACACACCCTAGTGCAGGGGTGGCGCGGGGTGAGCAGTTCTTC
abundance: many
v_gene: TRBV7-9
j_gene: TRBJ2-1
d_gene: .

CDR3aa: CASSQRTGGMNTEAFF
CDR3nt: TGCGCCAGCAGCCAAAGGACAGGGGGTATGAACACTGAAGCTTTCTTT
abundance: many
v_gene: TRBV4-1
j_gene: TRBJ1-1
d_gene: TRBD1

CDR3aa: CASSPHPEGGYGYTF
CDR3nt: TGCGCCAGCAGCCCCCACCCGGAAGGCGGCTATGGCTACACCTTC
abundance: many
v_gene: TRBV4-1
j_gene: TRBJ1-2
d_gene: .

CDR3aa: CASSSLGDTQYF
CDR3nt: TGTGCCAGCAGCTCCTTAGGAGATACGCAGTATTTT
abundance: many
v_gene: TRBV12-3/TRBV12-4
j_gene: TRBJ2-3
d_gene: .

CDR3aa: CASSFGGLTDTQYF
CDR3nt: TGTGCCAGCAGTTTTGGGGGCCTTACAGATACGCAGTATTTT
abundance: many
v_gene: TRBV27
j_gene: TRBJ2-3
d_gene: .

CDR3aa: CASSFLTGTKNIQYF
CDR3nt: TGTGCCAGCAGCTTCCTTACAGGGACCAAAAACATTCAGTACTTC
abundance: many
v_gene: TRBV7-9
j_gene: TRBJ2-4
d_gene: .

CDR3aa: CASSQERTGGGTDTQYF
CDR3nt: TGTGCCAGCAGCCAAGAACGGACGGGGGGAGGCACAGATACGCAGTATTTT
abundance: few
v_gene: TRBV3-1
j_gene: TRBJ2-3
d_gene: TRBD2

CDR3aa: CASSPRRTGDADSNQPQHF
CDR3nt: TGTGCCAGCAGCCCGAGGCGAACCGGGGACGCAGATAGCAATCAGCCCCAGCATTTT
abundance: .
v_gene: TRBV7-9
j_gene: TRBJ1-5
d_gene: .

CDR3aa: CASSLGRVLNEKLFF
CDR3nt: TGTGCCAGCAGTTTAGGCAGGGTCCTTAATGAAAAACTGTTTTTT
abundance: many
v_gene: TRBV12-3/TRBV12-4
j_gene: TRBJ1-4
d_gene: .

CDR3aa: CASSQTGRNQPQHF
CDR3nt: TGTGCCAGCAGCCAGACAGGCCGTAATCAGCCCCAGCATTTT
abundance: many
v_gene: TRBV7-9
j_gene: TRBJ1-5
d_gene: .

CDR3aa: CASSGTSGRPAF
CDR3nt: TGTGCCAGCTCAGGGACTAGCGGGAGACCCGCATTC
abundance: many
v_gene: TRBV11-2
j_gene: TRBJ2-1
d_gene: TRBD2

CDR3aa: CAWRILAVPYNEQFF
CDR3nt: TGTGCCTGGAGGATACTAGCGGTACCCTACAATGAGCAGTTCTTC
abundance: many
v_gene: TRBV30
j_gene: TRBJ2-1
d_gene: TRBD2

CDR3aa: CASNIAGGPDEQYF
CDR3nt: TGTGCCAGCAACATAGCGGGGGGGCCCGACGAGCAGTACTTC
abundance: many
v_gene: TRBV2
j_gene: TRBJ2-7
d_gene: TRBD2

CDR3aa: CASSLLGETQYF
CDR3nt: TGTGCCAGCAGCTTACTCGGAGAGACCCAGTACTTC
abundance: many
v_gene: TRBV7-6
j_gene: TRBJ2-5
d_gene: .

CDR3aa: CASSLGQSTYEQYF
CDR3nt: TGTGCCAGCAGCTTGGGGCAGAGTACCTACGAGCAGTACTTC
abundance: many
v_gene: TRBV5-6
j_gene: TRBJ2-7
d_gene: .

CDR3aa: CASSPGGSSTDTQYF
CDR3nt: TGTGCCAGCAGCCCGGGGGGATCTAGCACAGATACGCAGTATTTT
abundance: many
v_gene: TRBV7-6
j_gene: TRBJ2-3
d_gene: TRBD2

CDR3aa: CASSLSGGGSTDTQYF
CDR3nt: TGTGCCAGCAGCTTATCGGGGGGGGGATCCACAGATACGCAGTATTTT
abundance: .
v_gene: TRBV7-6
j_gene: TRBJ2-3
d_gene: TRBD2

CDR3aa: CASSLTFQGEYTEAFF
CDR3nt: TGTGCCAGCAGTCTCACATTCCAGGGGGAATACACTGAAGCTTTCTTT
abundance: .
v_gene: TRBV12-3/TRBV12-4
j_gene: TRBJ1-1
d_gene: TRBD1

CDR3aa: CASSLLRGGIAYNEQFF
CDR3nt: TGTGCCAGCAGCCTACTCAGGGGGGGGATCGCTTACAATGAGCAGTTCTTC
abundance: many
v_gene: TRBV11-2
j_gene: TRBJ2-1
d_gene: .

CDR3aa: CASSHGPNTEAFF
CDR3nt: TGTGCCAGCAGTCACGGGCCGAACACTGAAGCTTTCTTT
abundance: many
v_gene: TRBV27
j_gene: TRBJ1-1
d_gene: .

CDR3aa: CASSVSGSYEQYF
CDR3nt: TGTGCCAGCTCGGTTAGCGGGAGCTACGAGCAGTACTTC
abundance: many
v_gene: TRBV5-4
j_gene: TRBJ2-7
d_gene: TRBD2

CDR3aa: CASSEEDRGTNEKLFF
CDR3nt: TGTGCCAGCAGTGAAGAAGACAGGGGAACTAATGAAAAACTGTTTTTT
abundance: many
v_gene: TRBV2
j_gene: TRBJ1-4
d_gene: TRBD1

CDR3aa: CASSILFRTVSGNTIYF
CDR3nt: TGTGCCAGTAGTATTCTTTTCCGGACAGTCTCTGGAAACACCATATATTTT
abundance: many
v_gene: TRBV19
j_gene: TRBJ1-3
d_gene: .

CDR3aa: CSVVPSGYYEQYF
CDR3nt: TGCAGCGTTGTCCCCTCCGGGTACTACGAGCAGTACTTC
abundance: .
v_gene: TRBV29-1
j_gene: TRBJ2-7
d_gene: .

CDR3aa: CATFSGGANTGELFF
CDR3nt: TGTGCCACTTTTAGCGGGGGGGCGAACACCGGGGAGCTGTTTTTT
abundance: many
v_gene: TRBV28
j_gene: TRBJ2-2
d_gene: TRBD2